The 5 T cell receptor beta chains in this list originate from one sample, sequenced in a study of cytomegalovirus exposure and HLA in healthy donors. Profiling relied on immunoSEQ multiplex PCR, and the TCRdb table lists in-frame clones only, not all of them. The table lists tens of thousands of clones, around 95% of them singletons. The source material was PBMCs. Source of these receptors: a man between 18 and 35 years old in good health and CMV-seropositive.

Only one count was recorded for this clone. The chain couples TRBV9 to TRBJ1-1; weak D call: TRBD1 (6 bases). The V gene lost 1 base and the J gene lost 1 base, with 8 bases spanning the gap. Germline CDR1 reads SGDLS; CDR2 reads YYNGEE. The length of the CDR3 is 14 residues. The CDR3 region is CASSVQGQNTEAFF. In DNA form, the CDR3 reads TGTGCCAGCAGCGTACAGGGACAGAACACTGAAGCTTTCTTT.

This chain uses TRBV4-2 with TRBJ2-2; TRBD1 matches at 8 bases. This CDR3 comprises 14 residues. Germline CDR1 is LGHNA and CDR2 is YNFKEQ. Trimming at V came to 7 bases and at J to 3 bases, leaving 4 bases not matched to a gene. The CDR3 is CASTGGLDTGELFF. CDR3 DNA sequence: TGTGCCAGCACAGGGGGCTTGGACACCGGGGAGCTGTTTTTT.

The V and J genes are TRBV6-5 and TRBJ1-2; D is uncertain. V lost 6 bases to trimming and J lost 0 bases, with 8 bases between them. This CDR3 is 13 amino acids long. Germline V gene data show CDR1 as MNHEY and CDR2 as SVGAGI. The DNA for the CDR3 is TGTGCCAGCAGAATACAGCCTAACTATGGCTACACCTTC. Translated, it gives CASRIQPNYGYTF.

This chain uses TRBV5-1 with TRBJ2-7; a weak D match, TRBD2 (5 bases). Germline V gives CDR1 SGHRS, CDR2 YFSETQ. The CDR3 loop spans 13 amino acids. V shed 2 bases and J shed 3 bases, with 9 bases lying between them. The CDR3 reads CASSFIAGYEQYF. CDR3 nucleotide sequence: TGCGCCAGCAGCTTTATTGCGGGCTACGAGCAGTACTTC. Variable domain in full (rest from reference TRBV5-1 and TRBJ2-7): KAGVTQTPRYLIKTRGQQVTLSCSPISGHRSVSWYQQTPGQGLQFLFEYFSETQRNKGNFPGRFSGRQFSNSRSEMNVSTLELGDSALYLCASSFIAGYEQYFGPGTRLTVT.

J is TRBJ2-1 and V is TRBV27; TRBD2 agrees at 14 bases. The CDR3 runs 16 residues. The germline gives CDR1 MNHEY, CDR2 SMNVEV (reference sequence). Trimming removed 6 bases from V and 5 bases from J; junction bases left unmatched: 6. CDR3 in amino acids: CASRPAGLAGDNEQFF. Here the CDR3 DNA reads TGTGCCAGCAGACCAGCGGGACTAGCGGGAGACAATGAGCAGTTCTTC.